This passage covers 4 T cell receptor beta chains from one sample sequenced in a study of PD-L1 blockade in urothelial cancer. Libraries were prepared by immunoSEQ multiplex PCR; TCRdb keeps only in-frame clonotypes and omits some of them. This table has around 100,000 clones, around 85% appearing once. Sequencing used PBMCs, obtained around atezolizumab (anti-PD-L1) treatment. The receptors here all came from a man aged 45-65 years with urothelial cancer.

The chain combines TRBV7-9 with TRBJ2-7; perhaps TRBD1 as D (5 bases). Trimming shortened V by 3 bases and J by 5 bases, and 17 bases separated the two germline ends. This CDR3 spans 15 amino acids. Per germline, CDR1 SEHNR and CDR2 FQNEAQ (reference sequence). CDR3 amino acids: CASSLGPKTPDEQYF. CDR3 sequence (DNA): TGTGCCAGCAGCTTGGGGCCGAAAACACCCGACGAGCAGTACTTC.

V usage is TRBV4-2 and J usage is TRBJ2-7, with 12 bases lining up with TRBD2. CDR1 and CDR2 from the germline V gene are LGHNA and YNFKEQ. This CDR3 has 15 residues. The trim removed 6 bases at V and 3 bases at J, leaving 6 bases unmatched. CDR3 sequence: CASRRGLAGSYEQYF. The CDR3 coding sequence is TGTGCCAGCAGACGAGGACTAGCGGGGAGCTACGAGCAGTACTTC.

This sequence joins TRBV19 and TRBJ1-1; D perhaps matches TRBD1 (5 bases). V was pared by 7 bases and J by 1 base, with 16 bases between. Germline-derived CDR1 and CDR2 are LNHDA and SQIVND (reference sequence). The CDR3 has 15 residues. The chain's CDR3 is CASTQVRVENTEAFF. CDR3 coding DNA: TGTGCCAGTACCCAAGTCAGGGTCGAGAACACTGAAGCTTTCTTT.

The chain is built from TRBV11-2 and TRBJ2-7; D unresolved. The V and J ends lost 0 bases and 7 bases respectively, with 10 bases between them. The CDR3 contains 13 residues. Germline loops: CDR1 SGHAT, CDR2 FQNNGV. DNA for the CDR3: TGTGCCAGCAGCTTAGATTATCGTCTAGAGCAGTACTTC. Amino acid sequence: CASSLDYRLEQYF.